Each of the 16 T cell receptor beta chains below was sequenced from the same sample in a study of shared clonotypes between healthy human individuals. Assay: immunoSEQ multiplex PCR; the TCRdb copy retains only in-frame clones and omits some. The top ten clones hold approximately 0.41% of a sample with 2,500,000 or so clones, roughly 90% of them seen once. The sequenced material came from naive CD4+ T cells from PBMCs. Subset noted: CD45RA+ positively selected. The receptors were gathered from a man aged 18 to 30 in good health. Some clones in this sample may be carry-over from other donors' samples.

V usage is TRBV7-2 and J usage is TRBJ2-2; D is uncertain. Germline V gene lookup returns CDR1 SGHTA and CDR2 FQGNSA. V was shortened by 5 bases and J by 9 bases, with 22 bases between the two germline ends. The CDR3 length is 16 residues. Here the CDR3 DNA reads TGTGCCAGCAGCCCACCGGGCCAGGAATCCCGGTGGGAGCTGTTTTTT. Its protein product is CASSPPGQESRWELFF. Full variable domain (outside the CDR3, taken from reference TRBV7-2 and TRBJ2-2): GAGVSQSPSNKVTEKGKDVELRCDPISGHTALYWYRQSLGQGLEFLIYFQGNSAPDKSGLPSDRFSAERTGGSVSTLTIQRTQQEDSAVYLCASSPPGQESRWELFFGEGSRLTVL.

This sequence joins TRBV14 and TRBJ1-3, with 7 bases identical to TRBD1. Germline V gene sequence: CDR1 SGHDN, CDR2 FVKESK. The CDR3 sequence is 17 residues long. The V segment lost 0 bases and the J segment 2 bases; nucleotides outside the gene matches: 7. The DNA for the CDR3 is TGTGCCAGCAGCCAAGAGTTACCAGGGGGTCCTGGAAACACCATATATTTT. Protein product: CASSQELPGGPGNTIYF.

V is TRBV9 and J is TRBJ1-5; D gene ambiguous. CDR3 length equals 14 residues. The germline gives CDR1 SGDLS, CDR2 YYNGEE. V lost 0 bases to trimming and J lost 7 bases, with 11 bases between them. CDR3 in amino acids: CASSVDFSGQPQHF. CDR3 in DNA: TGTGCCAGCAGCGTAGATTTTTCGGGCCAGCCCCAGCATTTT.

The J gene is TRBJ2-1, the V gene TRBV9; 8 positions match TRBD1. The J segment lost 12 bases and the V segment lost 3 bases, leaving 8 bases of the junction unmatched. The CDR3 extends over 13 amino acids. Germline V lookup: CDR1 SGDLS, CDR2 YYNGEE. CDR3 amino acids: CASSGIQGVRQFF. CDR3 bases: TGTGCCAGCAGCGGGATACAGGGGGTAAGGCAGTTCTTC.

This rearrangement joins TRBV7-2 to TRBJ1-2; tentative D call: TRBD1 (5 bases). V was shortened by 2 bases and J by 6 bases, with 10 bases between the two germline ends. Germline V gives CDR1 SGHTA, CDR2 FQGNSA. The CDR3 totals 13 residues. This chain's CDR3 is CASSLQGLDGYTF. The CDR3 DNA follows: TGTGCCAGCAGCTTACAGGGTTTAGATGGCTACACCTTC.

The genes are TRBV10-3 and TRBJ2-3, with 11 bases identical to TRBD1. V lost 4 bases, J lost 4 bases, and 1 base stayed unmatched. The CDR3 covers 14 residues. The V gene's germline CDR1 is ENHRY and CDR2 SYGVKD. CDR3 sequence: CAISVGQGADTQYF. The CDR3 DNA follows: TGTGCCATCAGTGTGGGACAGGGGGCAGATACGCAGTATTTT.

DNA of the CDR3: TGCGCCAGCAGCTTGGCCGGATTTGTTCCCCCCAATCAGCCCCAGCATTTT. Translated, it gives CASSLAGFVPPNQPQHF. The V and J genes are TRBV5-1 and TRBJ1-5, with unresolved D. Germline values: CDR1 SGHRS, CDR2 YFSETQ. The CDR3 extends over 17 amino acids. V lost 0 bases and J 3 bases, leaving 16 bases between the germline ends. The variable domain in full, with the rest retrieved from reference TRBV5-1 and TRBJ1-5, is KAGVTQTPRYLIKTRGQQVTLSCSPISGHRSVSWYQQTPGQGLQFLFEYFSETQRNKGNFPGRFSGRQFSNSRSEMNVSTLELGDSALYLCASSLAGFVPPNQPQHFGDGTRLSIL.

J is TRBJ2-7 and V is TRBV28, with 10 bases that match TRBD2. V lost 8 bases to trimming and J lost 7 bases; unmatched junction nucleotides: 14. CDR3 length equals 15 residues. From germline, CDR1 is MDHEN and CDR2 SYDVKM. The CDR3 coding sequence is TGTGCCAGCGGAACCAGGACTAGCGGCGGTGGGGAGCAGTACTTC. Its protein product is CASGTRTSGGGEQYF.

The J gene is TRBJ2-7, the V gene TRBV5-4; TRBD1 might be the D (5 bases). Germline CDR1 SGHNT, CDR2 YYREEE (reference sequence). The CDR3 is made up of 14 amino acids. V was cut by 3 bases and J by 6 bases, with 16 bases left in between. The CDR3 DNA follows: TGTGCCAGCAGCTCAGACTCGGTTGGGGCCGAGCAGTACTTC. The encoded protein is CASSSDSVGAEQYF.

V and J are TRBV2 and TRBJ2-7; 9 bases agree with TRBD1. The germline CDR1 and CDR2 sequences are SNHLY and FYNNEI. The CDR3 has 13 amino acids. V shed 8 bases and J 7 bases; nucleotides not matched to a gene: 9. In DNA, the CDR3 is TGTGCCAGCGCGGGACAGGGATTTGGGGAGCAGTACTTC. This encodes CASAGQGFGEQYF.

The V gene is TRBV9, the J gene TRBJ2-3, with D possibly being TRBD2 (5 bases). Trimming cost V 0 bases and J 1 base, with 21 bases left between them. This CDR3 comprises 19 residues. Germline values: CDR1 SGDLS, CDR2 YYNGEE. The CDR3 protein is CASSVEGGQVQSRTDTQYF. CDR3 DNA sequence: TGTGCCAGCAGCGTAGAGGGCGGGCAAGTCCAATCGCGCACAGATACGCAGTATTTT.

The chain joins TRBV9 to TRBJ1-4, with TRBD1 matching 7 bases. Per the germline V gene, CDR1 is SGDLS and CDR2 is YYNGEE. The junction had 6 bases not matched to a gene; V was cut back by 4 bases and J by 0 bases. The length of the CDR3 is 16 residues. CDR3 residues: CASSLGQEATNEKLFF. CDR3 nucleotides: TGTGCCAGCAGCCTAGGACAGGAGGCAACTAATGAAAAACTGTTTTTT.

The CDR3 loop is CASSFKSGRNTEAFF. DNA of the CDR3: TGTGCCAGCAGCTTTAAATCGGGTCGGAACACTGAAGCTTTCTTT. The chain uses TRBV7-2 and TRBJ1-1; D is ambiguous. The V gene's germline CDR1 is SGHTA and CDR2 FQGNSA. The V end lost 3 bases, the J end lost 1 base, and 12 bases lay between the germline ends. The CDR3 contains 15 residues.

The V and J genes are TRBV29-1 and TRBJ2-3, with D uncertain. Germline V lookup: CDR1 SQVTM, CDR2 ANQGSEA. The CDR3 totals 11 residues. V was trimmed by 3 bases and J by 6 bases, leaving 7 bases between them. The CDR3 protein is CSVEGSDTQYF. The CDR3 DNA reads TGCAGCGTTGAGGGAAGCGATACGCAGTATTTT.

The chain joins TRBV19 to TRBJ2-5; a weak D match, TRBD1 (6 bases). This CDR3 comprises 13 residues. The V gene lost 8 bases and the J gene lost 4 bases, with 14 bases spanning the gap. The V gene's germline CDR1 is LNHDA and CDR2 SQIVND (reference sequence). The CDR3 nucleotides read TGTGCCAGTGCATCCAGGGGACGAGAGACCCAGTACTTC. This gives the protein CASASRGRETQYF.

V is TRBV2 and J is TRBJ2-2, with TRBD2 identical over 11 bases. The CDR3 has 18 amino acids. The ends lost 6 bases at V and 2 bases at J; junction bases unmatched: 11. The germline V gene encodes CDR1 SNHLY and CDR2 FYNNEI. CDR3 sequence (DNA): TGTGCCAGCAGCGTCCCGGGACTAGCGGAGACAAACACCGGGGAGCTGTTTTTT. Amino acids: CASSVPGLAETNTGELFF.